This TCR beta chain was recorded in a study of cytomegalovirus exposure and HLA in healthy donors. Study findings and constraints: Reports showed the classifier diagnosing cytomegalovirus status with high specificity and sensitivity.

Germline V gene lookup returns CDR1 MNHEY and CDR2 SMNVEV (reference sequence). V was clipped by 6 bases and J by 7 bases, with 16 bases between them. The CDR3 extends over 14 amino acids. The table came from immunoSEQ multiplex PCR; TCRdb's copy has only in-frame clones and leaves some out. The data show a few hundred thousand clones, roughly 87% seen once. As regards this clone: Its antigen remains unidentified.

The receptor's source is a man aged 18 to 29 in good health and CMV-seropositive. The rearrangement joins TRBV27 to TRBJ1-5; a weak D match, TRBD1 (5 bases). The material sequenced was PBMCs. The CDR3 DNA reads TGTGCCAGCAGACAGGCATCCGAGGGCCAGCCCCAGCATTTT. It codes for CASRQASEGQPQHF.